The sequence of this T cell receptor beta chain was determined in a study of cytomegalovirus exposure and HLA in healthy donors. Study background: Of some 410 genotyped donors, more than 75% grouped in the Caucasian-associated ancestry cluster. Overall study results and limits: On later analysis, the bulk of CMV-associated TCR beta chains appeared to be HLA-restricted. Later, TCR association rates were found to vary by HLA locus, highest for DRB1 and lowest for HLA-C. More clonal expansion characterized HLA-associated TCR beta chains than equally common others in a later analysis.

This CDR3 is built from 15 residues. Trimming cost V 3 bases and J 0 bases, with 9 bases left between them. Germline V gene sequence: CDR1 SGHKS, CDR2 YYEKEE (reference sequence). A multiplex PCR was run with 60 Vbeta primers and 13 Jbeta primers. Repertoires were generated with immunoSEQ multiplex PCR, while TCRdb's copy carries only in-frame clones and drops some. Of around 96,000 clones in the sample, 60% to 75% were seen once. About this clone itself: The target antigen is unknown.

The clonotype comes from a man aged 55 to 70 in good health and CMV-seronegative. Sequenced input: PBMCs. The chain carries TRBV5-5 and TRBJ2-2; the D gene is possibly TRBD1 (6 bases). The CDR3 spells CASSSRQANTGELFF. Written as DNA, the CDR3 is TGTGCCAGCAGCTCCAGACAGGCGAACACCGGGGAGCTGTTTTTT.